This passage covers 32 T cell receptor beta chains from one sample sequenced in a study of TIL therapy for anti-PD-1-resistant metastatic lung cancer. This was the immunoSEQ v3 assay. The assay was immunoSEQ multiplex PCR, and TCRdb's table has in-frame clones only and misses some. Of 50,000 to 65,000 clones in the sample, about 81% are singletons; the top ten hold about 2.8%. Noted time point: pre-treatment sample, taken before nivolumab and TIL therapy. This sample comprised blood, obtained at baseline. The receptor set was obtained from a person between 25 and 80 years old with non-small cell lung cancer.

This rearrangement joins TRBV5-1 to TRBJ2-3, with 11 bases lining up with TRBD2. The germline gives CDR1 SGHRS, CDR2 YFSETQ. The CDR3 loop spans 15 amino acids. Trimming at V came to 6 bases and at J to 5 bases, leaving 8 bases not matched to a gene. The CDR3: CASTGTSGSGDTQYF. DNA for the CDR3: TGCGCCAGCACCGGGACTAGCGGCAGCGGAGATACGCAGTATTTT.

This clone occurred once. The rearrangement uses TRBV7-2 and TRBJ1-2; D gene unclear. Germline V gives CDR1 SGHTA, CDR2 FQGNSA. The CDR3 is 12 residues long. Trimming stripped 2 bases from V and 2 bases from J, with 3 bases between. CDR3 region: CASSLLNYGYTF. CDR3 coding DNA: TGTGCCAGCAGCTTACTAAACTATGGCTACACCTTC. Drawing the rest from reference TRBV7-2 and TRBJ1-2, the complete variable domain is GAGVSQSPSNKVTEKGKDVELRCDPISGHTALYWYRQSLGQGLEFLIYFQGNSAPDKSGLPSDRFSAERTGGSVSTLTIQRTQQEDSAVYLCASSLLNYGYTFGSGTRLTVV.

The chain has TRBV7-9 and TRBJ2-1; possible D gene TRBD2, 6 bases. This CDR3 is 15 amino acids long. V was pared by 3 bases and J by 4 bases, with 13 bases between. Germline-derived CDR1 and CDR2 are SEHNR and FQNEAQ (reference sequence). The CDR3 region is CASSLGGTAYNEQFF. The CDR3 nucleotides are TGTGCCAGCAGCTTGGGCGGGACCGCTTACAATGAGCAGTTCTTC.

The V gene is TRBV5-5, the J gene TRBJ1-2; 8 nucleotides line up with TRBD1. The CDR3 has 13 residues. V shed 2 bases and J 5 bases; nucleotides not matched to a gene: 2. Germline CDR1 and CDR2: SGHKS and YYEKEE (reference sequence). CDR3 sequence reads: CASSLWTGYGYTF. The CDR3 bases are TGTGCCAGCAGCTTATGGACAGGGTATGGCTACACCTTC.

The chain recombines TRBV5-6 with TRBJ2-5, with D possibly TRBD1 on 5 matching bases. The germline V and J ends were trimmed by 2 bases and 1 base, with 12 bases remaining between them. Germline V lookup: CDR1 SGHDT, CDR2 YYEEEE. The CDR3 runs to 15 residues. CDR3 nucleotide sequence: TGTGCCAGCAGCTTTCCCGACAGCACCCAAGAGACCCAGTACTTC. This gives the protein CASSFPDSTQETQYF.

For the CDR3, the DNA is TGTGCCAGCAGGAGCGGGGGCACCACAGATACGCAGTATTTT. It encodes CASRSGGTTDTQYF. The rearrangement joins TRBV6-5 to TRBJ2-3, with 8 bases aligning to TRBD2. After removal of 6 bases from V and 2 bases from J, the junction contained 4 bases not matched to a gene. Germline V gene lookup returns CDR1 MNHEY and CDR2 SVGAGI. The CDR3 contains 14 residues.

The J gene is TRBJ2-6, the V gene TRBV27, with TRBD2 matching 8 bases. J was trimmed by 2 bases and V by 8 bases; bases with no gene match: 11. Germline V gives CDR1 MNHEY, CDR2 SMNVEV (reference sequence). The CDR3 covers 17 residues. Here the CDR3 reads CASSRGAGVAGANVLTF. The CDR3 bases are TGTGCCAGCTCCCGAGGAGCGGGAGTGGCTGGGGCCAACGTCCTGACTTTC.

The chain is built from TRBV10-3 and TRBJ1-1, with 9 bases that match TRBD1. Germline CDR1 and CDR2: ENHRY and SYGVKD. The CDR3 extends over 14 amino acids. The V and J ends lost 6 bases and 5 bases, in that order; junction bases with no gene match: 7. The CDR3 here is CAIRTQGARTEAFF. The CDR3 DNA sequence: TGTGCCATCAGGACACAGGGGGCGCGGACTGAAGCTTTCTTT.

The V and J genes are TRBV7-5 and TRBJ1-4; the table gives TRBD1 as D, unverified against the DNA. TRBV7-5 counts as a pseudogene. The length of the CDR3 is 16 residues. In DNA form, the CDR3 reads TGTGCCAGAAGCATAGCCCAGACAGGGAATGAGAAAAAACTGTTTTTT. Its protein product is CARSIAQTGNEKKLFF.

The CDR3 sequence: CASSERRSSYEQYF. The CDR3 DNA reads TGTGCCAGCAGCGAACGCCGAAGCTCCTACGAGCAGTACTTC. V usage is TRBV21-1 and J usage is TRBJ2-7. TRBV21-1 is tagged as a pseudogene. The CDR3 totals 14 residues.

As concerns this clone: At one boundary the junction diverges from the germline segment, which might be a read error. This sequence joins TRBV7-2 and TRBJ2-5, with 9 bases that match TRBD1. Per germline, CDR1 SGHTA and CDR2 FQGNSA. The CDR3 is made up of 16 amino acids. CDR3 coding DNA: TGTGCCAGCAGTTTAGGGGGGACAGGGAGTCAAGAGACCCAGTACTTC. It encodes CASSLGGTGSQETQYF.

This clone came up a few times. The rearrangement joins TRBV10-3 to TRBJ1-5; no clear D gene. Germline-derived CDR1 and CDR2 are ENHRY and SYGVKD. Deletions cut 2 bases from V and 1 base from J, with 12 bases between. The CDR3 totals 16 residues. The CDR3 DNA reads TGTGCCATCAGTGAGGTTCGGGGAGGCAGCAATCAGCCCCAGCATTTT. It codes for CAISEVRGGSNQPQHF.

V and J are TRBV5-1 and TRBJ2-7; possibly TRBD2 for D (6 bases). Between the trimmed V and J ends, which lost 2 bases and 2 bases, there was a span of 14 bases. The CDR3 is 15 residues long. Germline assignment: CDR1 SGHRS and CDR2 YFSETQ. CDR3 region: CASSFSRAGPYEQYF. CDR3 in DNA: TGCGCCAGCAGCTTTTCCCGGGCGGGGCCCTACGAGCAGTACTTC. Filled out from reference TRBV5-1 and TRBJ2-7, the complete variable domain reads KAGVTQTPRYLIKTRGQQVTLSCSPISGHRSVSWYQQTPGQGLQFLFEYFSETQRNKGNFPGRFSGRQFSNSRSEMNVSTLELGDSALYLCASSFSRAGPYEQYFGPGTRLTVT.

The chain is built from TRBV29-1 and TRBJ2-7, with D unclear. The CDR3 has 11 amino acids. Germline CDR1 is SQVTM and CDR2 is ANQGSEA. The V end was cut by 6 bases, the J end by 3 bases, with 9 bases between. This CDR3 is CSVSEIYEQYF. The CDR3 DNA reads as TGCAGCGTCTCCGAGATCTACGAGCAGTACTTC.

The gene calls are TRBV19 and TRBJ1-2; 9 bases are shared with TRBD1. Germline trimming cut 4 bases from V and 7 bases from J; bases unmatched to any gene: 10. Per the germline V gene, CDR1 is LNHDA and CDR2 is SQIVND (reference sequence). This CDR3 is built from 15 residues. The chain's CDR3 is CASSNLAQGAGGYTF. The CDR3 coding sequence is TGTGCCAGTAGTAACTTAGCACAGGGGGCGGGTGGCTACACCTTC.

The rearrangement uses TRBV4-1 and TRBJ2-4; 7 positions agree with TRBD2. Trimming at V came to 2 bases and at J to 4 bases, leaving 17 bases not matched to a gene. Germline-derived CDR1 and CDR2 are MGHRA and YSYEKL. This CDR3 region has 19 residues. The CDR3, as DNA: TGCGCCAGCAGCCAACTCGGTGCTTGGGGGGGAGAAGGAAAAAACATTCAGTACTTC. Translated, it gives CASSQLGAWGGEGKNIQYF.

This chain links TRBV11-2 with TRBJ2-1; 7 nucleotides agree with TRBD1. CDR1 is SGHAT and CDR2 is FQNNGV in the germline V gene. The CDR3 is 14 residues long. Trimming at V came to 5 bases and at J to 6 bases, leaving 7 bases not matched to a gene. CDR3 sequence: CASSKLTGRNEQFF. In DNA form, the CDR3 reads TGTGCCAGCAGCAAGTTGACAGGGCGCAATGAGCAGTTCTTC.

This clone has a single count. The chain couples TRBV27 to TRBJ1-6; possible D gene TRBD1, 5 bases. V shed 1 base and J shed 0 bases, with 10 bases lying between them. The CDR3 runs 17 residues. Germline lookup yields CDR1 MNHEY and CDR2 SMNVEV (reference sequence). CDR3 loop: CASSLWAGRSYNSPLHF. The CDR3 coding sequence is TGTGCCAGCAGTTTATGGGCGGGGCGCTCCTATAATTCACCCCTCCACTTT.

V and J are TRBV25-1 and TRBJ1-2, with TRBD1 matching 10 bases. Germline assignment: CDR1 MGHDK and CDR2 SYGVNS. V lost 6 bases to trimming and J lost 7 bases; unmatched junction nucleotides: 8. This CDR3 spans 14 amino acids. The chain's CDR3 is CASRRQGAQGGYTF. The CDR3 bases are TGTGCCAGCAGGAGACAGGGGGCGCAGGGTGGCTACACCTTC.

The chain is built from TRBV5-4 and TRBJ1-2; no clear D. Germline V CDR1 and CDR2: SGHNT, YYREEE (reference sequence). Trimming took 0 bases from V and 8 from J, leaving 5 bases between them. This CDR3 spans 11 amino acids. CDR3 protein: CASSLGGGYTF. In DNA, the CDR3 is TGTGCCAGCAGCTTGGGAGGGGGCTACACCTTC.

V gene TRBV27 combines with J gene TRBJ1-2, with no clear D. CDR3 size: 16 residues. V shed 7 bases and J shed 7 bases, with 25 bases lying between them. CDR1 and CDR2 (germline): MNHEY, SMNVEV (reference sequence). The CDR3 bases are TGTGCCAGCACCCCCAGAGGGTCGTTGGACTTCCTTGGCTACACCTTC. Its protein is CASTPRGSLDFLGYTF.

The chain employs TRBV29-1 and TRBJ2-1, with D uncertain. The CDR3 consists of 11 residues. Trimming took off 3 bases at V and 4 bases at J, with 4 bases between the two ends. Germline V gene data show CDR1 as SQVTM and CDR2 as ANQGSEA. The DNA for the CDR3 is TGCAGCGTTGAGTTATACAATGAGCAGTTCTTC. Its translation is CSVELYNEQFF.

The chain links TRBV30 to TRBJ1-6, with 7 bases fitting TRBD1. Trimming at V came to 5 bases and at J to 14 bases, leaving 18 bases not matched to a gene. Germline loops: CDR1 GTSNPN, CDR2 SVGIG (reference sequence). This CDR3 has 15 amino acids. This chain's CDR3 is CAWFTPGQIDSSLHF. As DNA, the CDR3 is TGTGCCTGGTTTACTCCGGGACAGATCGATTCGTCCCTCCACTTT.

The chain carries TRBV7-9 and TRBJ1-1; D call uncertain. The CDR3 covers 11 residues. Trimming cost V 5 bases and J 11 bases, with 12 bases left between them. Germline V gives CDR1 SEHNR, CDR2 FQNEAQ (reference sequence). The CDR3 reads CASSGPFSAFF. The CDR3 nucleotides are TGTGCCAGCAGCGGCCCCTTCTCCGCTTTCTTT.

The rearrangement links TRBV5-4 to TRBJ2-5, with D hard to call. CDR3 length: 16 amino acids. Trimming cost V 0 bases and J 2 bases, with 14 bases left between them. CDR1 SGHNT and CDR2 YYREEE come from the germline V gene (reference sequence). The CDR3 DNA is TGTGCCAGCAGCTTGGGGGGTAGGGCAGGTCAAGAGACCCAGTACTTC. It translates to CASSLGGRAGQETQYF.

This clone was recorded a few times. This chain uses TRBV7-9 with TRBJ1-2, with TRBD1 matching 7 bases. The CDR3 totals 16 residues. Germline V gene lookup returns CDR1 SEHNR and CDR2 FQNEAQ (reference sequence). V was pared by 0 bases and J by 5 bases, with 9 bases of the junction left unmatched. The CDR3 is CASSLAGGDREYGYTF. CDR3 DNA: TGTGCCAGCAGCTTAGCAGGGGGTGACAGGGAGTATGGCTACACCTTC.

J is TRBJ2-7 and V is TRBV6-5; D is perhaps TRBD1 (5 bases). Trimming pared 7 bases from V and 2 bases from J, leaving 15 bases between. CDR1 and CDR2 (germline): MNHEY, SVGAGI. This CDR3 is built from 14 residues. CDR3 protein: CASNPRRTTYEQYF. CDR3 nucleotide sequence: TGTGCCAGCAACCCCCGGCGGACAACCTACGAGCAGTACTTC.

This chain joins TRBV3-1 (or the pseudogene TRBV3-2) and TRBJ2-7; D may be TRBD1 (6 bases). Trimming cost V 6 bases and J 4 bases, with 19 bases left between them. In germline, CDR1 is LGHDT, CDR2 YNNKEL (reference sequence). The CDR3 spans 15 residues. The chain's CDR3 is CASSPLGTGSYEQYF. The CDR3 region has the DNA TGTGCCAGCAGTCCCCTCGGTACAGGGAGTTACGAGCAGTACTTC.

This sequence joins TRBV5-1 and TRBJ1-1; D remains unclear. The CDR3 has 14 amino acids. The germline V gene encodes CDR1 SGHRS and CDR2 YFSETQ. With 2 bases removed from V and 4 bases from J, the gap between germline ends came to 12 bases. For the CDR3, the DNA is TGCGCCAGCAGCTTAACTATACGAAGCACTGAAGCTTTCTTT. Protein: CASSLTIRSTEAFF.

This chain connects TRBV5-5 to TRBJ1-2; no clear D gene. The CDR3 is 16 amino acids. Trimming pared 4 bases from V and 6 bases from J, leaving 22 bases between. Germline V gene lookup returns CDR1 SGHKS and CDR2 YYEKEE (reference sequence). The chain's CDR3 is CASSTTQTGGYNGYTF. Written as DNA, the CDR3 is TGTGCCAGCAGCACAACCCAGACTGGAGGGTACAATGGCTACACCTTC.

This chain joins TRBV6-5 and TRBJ1-1; no clear D. Germline-derived CDR1 and CDR2 are MNHEY and SVGAGI. The CDR3 is 13 residues long. Trimming removed 7 bases from V and 1 base from J, with 10 bases in between. CDR3: CASNPRGNTEAFF. The CDR3 DNA sequence: TGTGCCAGCAACCCTCGGGGGAACACTGAAGCTTTCTTT.

The chain carries TRBV9 and TRBJ2-1; D gene uncertain. With 3 bases removed from V and 5 bases from J, the gap between germline ends came to 12 bases. Per the germline V gene, CDR1 is SGDLS and CDR2 is YYNGEE. There are 14 residues in the CDR3. The CDR3 loop reads CASSGNNNDNEQFF. Here the CDR3 DNA reads TGTGCCAGCAGCGGCAACAATAACGACAATGAGCAGTTCTTC. The full variable domain, with the rest looked up from reference TRBV9 and TRBJ2-1, is DSGVTQTPKHLITATGQRVTLRCSPRSGDLSVYWYQQSLDQGLQFLIQYYNGEERAKGNILERFSAQQFPDLHSELNLSSLELGDSALYFCASSGNNNDNEQFFGPGTRLTVL.